This record concerns one T cell receptor beta chain sequence. The antigen is undetermined. The data are from a study of glioma-infiltrating T cells. Overall study findings and caveats: Tissue and blood shared very few CDR3 sequences. Gliomas, especially low-grade, showed above-expected tissue-blood divergence; non-neoplastic patients showed below.

The iRepertoire nested amplicon-rescue multiplex PCR amplified TCR alpha and beta CDR3s from RNA. One-step reverse transcription and amplification started from about 100-400 ng of tissue mRNA or PBMC total RNA. TCRdb used MiXCR to reprocess the multiplex PCR reads, holding one entry per CDR3 protein. The data contain some 190,000 distinct CDR3 sequences, 32% of them singletons. Deletions cut 3 bases from V and 3 bases from J, with 20 bases between. Looked up from germline, CDR1 is LNHDA and CDR2 is SQIVND (reference sequence). CDR3 length: 18 amino acids. This chain links TRBV19 with TRBJ1-4; D unclear. Specimen: glioma tissue, nonneoplastic brain tissue, or PBMCs (not recorded which). This TCR derives from a human donor with low-grade glioma or glioblastoma, undergoing nonglioma brain surgery, or in good health (not recorded which). CDR3 region: CASSIYLAGPPPNEKLFF. CDR3 bases: TGTGCCAGTAGTATCTACCTCGCGGGCCCCCCCCCTAATGAAAAACTGTTTTTT.